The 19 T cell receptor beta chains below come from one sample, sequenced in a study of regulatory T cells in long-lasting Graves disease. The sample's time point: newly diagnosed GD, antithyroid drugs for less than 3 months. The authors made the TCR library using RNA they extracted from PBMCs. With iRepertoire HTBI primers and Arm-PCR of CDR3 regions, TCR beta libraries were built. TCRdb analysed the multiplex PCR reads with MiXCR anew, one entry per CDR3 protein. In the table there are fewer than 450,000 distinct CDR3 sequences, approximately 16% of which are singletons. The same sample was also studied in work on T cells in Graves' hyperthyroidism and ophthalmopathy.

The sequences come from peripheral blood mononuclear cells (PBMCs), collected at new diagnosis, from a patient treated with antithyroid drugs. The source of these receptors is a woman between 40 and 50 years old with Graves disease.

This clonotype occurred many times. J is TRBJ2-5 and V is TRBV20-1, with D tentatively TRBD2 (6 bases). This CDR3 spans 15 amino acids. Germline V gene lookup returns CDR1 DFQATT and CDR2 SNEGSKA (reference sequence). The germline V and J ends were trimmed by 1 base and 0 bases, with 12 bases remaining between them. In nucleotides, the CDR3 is TGCAGTGCTAGAGGGAGGGGTGCGTACCAAGAGACCCAGTACTTC. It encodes CSARGRGAYQETQYF.

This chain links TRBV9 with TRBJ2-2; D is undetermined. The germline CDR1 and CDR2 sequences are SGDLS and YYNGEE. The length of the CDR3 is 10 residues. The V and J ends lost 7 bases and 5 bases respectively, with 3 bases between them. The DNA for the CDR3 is TGTGCCAGCGGAACCGGGGAGCTGTTTTTT. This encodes CASGTGELFF. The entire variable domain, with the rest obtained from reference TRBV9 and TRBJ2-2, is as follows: DSGVTQTPKHLITATGQRVTLRCSPRSGDLSVYWYQQSLDQGLQFLIQYYNGEERAKGNILERFSAQQFPDLHSELNLSSLELGDSALYFCASGTGELFFGEGSRLTVL.

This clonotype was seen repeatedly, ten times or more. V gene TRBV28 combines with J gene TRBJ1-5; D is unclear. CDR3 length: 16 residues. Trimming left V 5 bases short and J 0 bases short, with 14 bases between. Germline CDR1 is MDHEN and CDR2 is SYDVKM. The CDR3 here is CASSNRGIDSNQPQHF. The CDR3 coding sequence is TGTGCCAGCAGTAACCGAGGTATTGATAGCAATCAGCCCCAGCATTTT.

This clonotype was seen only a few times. The CDR3 protein is CASSPGGVLGHGYTF. CDR3 DNA: TGTGCCAGCAGCCCCGGAGGGGTACTGGGACATGGCTACACCTTC. J is TRBJ1-2 and V is TRBV5-5, with D perhaps matching TRBD1 (5 bases). This CDR3 spans 15 amino acids. In germline, CDR1 is SGHKS, CDR2 YYEKEE (reference sequence). V dropped 4 bases and J dropped 6 bases, with 19 bases sitting between them. Using reference TRBV5-5 and TRBJ1-2 for the parts outside the CDR3, the full variable domain is DAGVTQSPTHLIKTRGQQVTLRCSPISGHKSVSWYQQVLGQGPQFIFQYYEKEERGRGNFPDRFSARQFPNYSSELNVNALLLGDSALYLCASSPGGVLGHGYTFGSGTRLTVV.

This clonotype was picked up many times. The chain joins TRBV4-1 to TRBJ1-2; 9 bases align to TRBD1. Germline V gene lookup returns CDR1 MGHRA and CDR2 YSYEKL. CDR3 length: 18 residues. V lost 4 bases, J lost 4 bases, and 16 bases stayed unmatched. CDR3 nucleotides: TGCGCCAGCAGCCCGAGGGAGGGACAGGGCCTTTTGGGCTATGGCTACACCTTC. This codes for CASSPREGQGLLGYGYTF.

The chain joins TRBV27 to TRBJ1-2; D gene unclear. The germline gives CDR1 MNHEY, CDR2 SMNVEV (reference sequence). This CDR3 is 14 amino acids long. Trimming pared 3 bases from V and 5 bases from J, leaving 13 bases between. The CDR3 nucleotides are TGTGCCAGCAGTTTGAATGGATTGGGGTATGGCTACACCTTC. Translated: CASSLNGLGYGYTF.

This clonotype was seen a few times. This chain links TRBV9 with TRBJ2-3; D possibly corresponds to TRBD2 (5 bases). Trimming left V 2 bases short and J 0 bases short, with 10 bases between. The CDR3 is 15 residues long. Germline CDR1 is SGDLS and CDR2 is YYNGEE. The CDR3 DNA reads TGTGCCAGCAGCGTCAGCGGTTCTAGCACAGATACGCAGTATTTT. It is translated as CASSVSGSSTDTQYF.

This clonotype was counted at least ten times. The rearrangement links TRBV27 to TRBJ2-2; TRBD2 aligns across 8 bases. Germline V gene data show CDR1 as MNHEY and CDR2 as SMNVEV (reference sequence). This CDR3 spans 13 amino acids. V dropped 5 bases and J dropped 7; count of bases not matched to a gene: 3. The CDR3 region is CASSTGTSGELFF. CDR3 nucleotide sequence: TGTGCCAGCAGTACGGGGACTAGCGGGGAGCTGTTTTTT.

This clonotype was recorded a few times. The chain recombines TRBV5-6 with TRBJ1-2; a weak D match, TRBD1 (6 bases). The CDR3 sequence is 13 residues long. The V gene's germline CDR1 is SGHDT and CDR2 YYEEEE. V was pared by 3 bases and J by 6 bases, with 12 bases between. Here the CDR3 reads CASSSGTNHGYTF. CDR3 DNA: TGTGCCAGCAGCTCCGGGACAAACCATGGCTACACCTTC.

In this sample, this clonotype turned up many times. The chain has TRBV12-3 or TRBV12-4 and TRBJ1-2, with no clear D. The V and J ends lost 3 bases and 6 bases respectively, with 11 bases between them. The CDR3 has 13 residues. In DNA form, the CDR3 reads TGTGCCAGCAGTTTTTTGAGGAGTGATGGCTACACCTTC. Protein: CASSFLRSDGYTF.

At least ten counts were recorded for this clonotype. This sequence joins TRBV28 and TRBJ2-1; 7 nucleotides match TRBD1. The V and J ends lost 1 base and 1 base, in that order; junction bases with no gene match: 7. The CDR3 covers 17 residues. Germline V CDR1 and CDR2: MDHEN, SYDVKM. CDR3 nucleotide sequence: TGTGCCAGCAGTTTATCAGCTGACAGGGTGTCCTACAATGAGCAGTTCTTC. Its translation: CASSLSADRVSYNEQFF.

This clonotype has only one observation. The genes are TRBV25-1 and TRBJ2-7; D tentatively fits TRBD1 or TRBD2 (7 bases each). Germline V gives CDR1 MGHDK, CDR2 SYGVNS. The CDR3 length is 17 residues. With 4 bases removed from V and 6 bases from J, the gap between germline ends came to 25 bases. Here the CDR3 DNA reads TGTGCCAGCAGTGGTCTGATGGGTATAGGGGGCGGGGGCGAGCAGTACTTC. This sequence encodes CASSGLMGIGGGGEQYF.

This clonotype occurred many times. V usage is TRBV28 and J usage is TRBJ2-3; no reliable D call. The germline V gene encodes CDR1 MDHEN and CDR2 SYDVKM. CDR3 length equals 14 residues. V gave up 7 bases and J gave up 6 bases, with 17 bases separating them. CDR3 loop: CASTPASLGDTQYF. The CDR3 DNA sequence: TGTGCCAGCACCCCTGCGAGCCTGGGGGATACGCAGTATTTT.

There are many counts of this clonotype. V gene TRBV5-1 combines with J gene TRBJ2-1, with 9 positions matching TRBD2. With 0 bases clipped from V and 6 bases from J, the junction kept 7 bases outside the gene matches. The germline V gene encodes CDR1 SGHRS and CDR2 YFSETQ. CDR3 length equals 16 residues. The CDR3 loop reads CASSLESGRRGNEQFF. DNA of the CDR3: TGCGCCAGCAGCTTGGAGAGCGGGAGGCGCGGCAATGAGCAGTTCTTC.

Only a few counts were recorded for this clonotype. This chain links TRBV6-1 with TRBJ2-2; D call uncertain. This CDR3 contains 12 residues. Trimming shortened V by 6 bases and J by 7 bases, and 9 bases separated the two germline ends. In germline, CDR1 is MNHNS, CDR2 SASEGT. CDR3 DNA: TGTGCCAGCAGCCCTTCAGTCGGGGAGCTGTTTTTT. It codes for CASSPSVGELFF.

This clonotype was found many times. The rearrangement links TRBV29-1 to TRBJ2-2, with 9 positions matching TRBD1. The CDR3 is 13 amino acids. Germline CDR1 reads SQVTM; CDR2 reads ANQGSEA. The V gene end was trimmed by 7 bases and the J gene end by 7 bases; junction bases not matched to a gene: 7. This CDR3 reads CSADRGTGGELFF. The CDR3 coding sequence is TGCAGCGCGGACAGGGGTACAGGCGGGGAGCTGTTTTTT.

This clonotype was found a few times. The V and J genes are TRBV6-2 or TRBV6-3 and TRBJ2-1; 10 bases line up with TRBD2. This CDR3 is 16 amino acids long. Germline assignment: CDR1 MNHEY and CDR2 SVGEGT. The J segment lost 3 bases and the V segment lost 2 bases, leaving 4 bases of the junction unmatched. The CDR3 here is CASSYNWTSGYNEQFF. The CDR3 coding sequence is TGTGCCAGCAGTTACAATTGGACTAGCGGCTACAATGAGCAGTTCTTC.

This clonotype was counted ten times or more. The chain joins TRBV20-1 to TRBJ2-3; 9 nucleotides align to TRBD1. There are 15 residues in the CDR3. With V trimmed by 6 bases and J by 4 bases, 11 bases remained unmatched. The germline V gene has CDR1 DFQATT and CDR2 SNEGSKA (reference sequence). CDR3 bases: TGCAGTGCCCCCACGACAGGGGGGGCCCCAGATACGCAGTATTTT. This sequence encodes CSAPTTGGAPDTQYF.

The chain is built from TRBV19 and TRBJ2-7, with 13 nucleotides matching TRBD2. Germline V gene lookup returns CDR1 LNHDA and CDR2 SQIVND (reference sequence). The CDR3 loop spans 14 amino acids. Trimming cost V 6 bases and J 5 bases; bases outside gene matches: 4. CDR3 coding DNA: TGTGCCAGTAGGGGGACTAGCGGGACCCACGAGCAGTACTTC. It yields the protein CASRGTSGTHEQYF.